These T cell receptor beta chains were read from a single sample in a study of blood T cell repertoires in COVID-19. Only in-frame clones appear in the TCRdb table, and some are missing; sequencing was by immunoSEQ multiplex PCR. The sample records approximately 210,000 clones, less than 90% being singletons. Sequenced input: peripheral blood. These receptors came from a man in his forties or fifties with acute or convalescent COVID-19. Each CDR3 is given with its conserved first and last residue. D genes are given only for firm matches. Size is stated for part of the rows, as once, few or many counts, or as a class when the clone is expanded.

>TRBV4-3|TRBJ1-4|NA|many
TGCGCCAGCAGCCAAGATCGGAGTAATGAAAAACTGTTTTTT
CASSQDRSNEKLFF
>TRBV6-6|TRBJ2-3|NA|NA
TGTGCCAGCAGTTATAGAGTTTTAGATACGCAGTATTTT
CASSYRVLDTQYF
>TRBV2|TRBJ1-6|NA|NA
TGTGCCAGCAGGTTACAGGTCTATACTAATTCACCCCTCCACTTT
CASRLQVYTNSPLHF
>TRBV7-8|TRBJ1-4|TRBD1|NA
TGTGCCAGCAGCGTCAACAGGGGGCGGAATGAAAAACTGTTTTTT
CASSVNRGRNEKLFF
>TRBV4-1|TRBJ2-3|TRBD2|NA
TGCGCCAGCAGCCAAGATGGGGTAGCGGGGGGTGATGATACGCAGTATTTT
CASSQDGVAGGDDTQYF
>TRBV7-9|TRBJ1-2|NA|once
TGTGCCAGCAGCGAGAGGGATAAACAGAACTATGGCTACACCTTC
CASSERDKQNYGYTF
>TRBV18|TRBJ1-5|TRBD1|once
TGTGCCAGCTCACCAACGGGACAGATATATAGCAATCAGCCCCAGCATTTT
CASSPTGQIYSNQPQHF
>TRBV5-1|TRBJ1-2|TRBD1|NA
TGCGCCAGCAGCTCACAGGGGGACTATGGCTACACCTTC
CASSSQGDYGYTF
>TRBV24-1|TRBJ2-1|TRBD2|NA
TGTGCCACCAGTGCACCAGCGGGAGGGGACAATGAGCAGTTCTTC
CATSAPAGGDNEQFF
>TRBV14|TRBJ2-3|NA|once
TGTGCCAGCAGCCAAACCAGAACTATGGGAGATACGCAGTATTTT
CASSQTRTMGDTQYF
>TRBV30|TRBJ1-5|NA|NA
TGTGCCTGGAGTGTTGGGGCAGGTAATCAGCCCCAGCATTTT
CAWSVGAGNQPQHF
>TRBV29-1|TRBJ2-7|NA|NA
TGCAGCGTTGAGTATGACAGACCCCCCTACGAGCAGTACTTC
CSVEYDRPPYEQYF
>TRBV2|TRBJ2-3|TRBD2|NA
TGTGCCACCGGGACTACCACAGATACGCAGTATTTT
CATGTTTDTQYF
>TRBV4-2|TRBJ2-1|NA|NA
TGTGCCAGCAGCCAAGAGGTCAGGTACAATGAGCAGTTCTTC
CASSQEVRYNEQFF
>TRBV27|TRBJ1-6|TRBD1|once
TGTGCCAGCAGTTCGGACAGGGAAGCGGGTTCACCCCTCCACTTT
CASSSDREAGSPLHF
>TRBV4-3|TRBJ2-6|TRBD2|NA
TGCGCCAGCAGCCAAGAGGTAGCGGGCAACTCTGGGGCCAACGTCCTGACTTTC
CASSQEVAGNSGANVLTF
>TRBV3-1/TRBV3-2|TRBJ1-3|NA|NA
TGTGCCAGCAGCCAATGGAGTACTGGAAACACCATATATTTT
CASSQWSTGNTIYF
>TRBV7-9|TRBJ1-2|TRBD1|NA
TGTGCCAGCAGCTCTCCGGGACAGGCGGCCCGAGGCTATGGCTACACCTTC
CASSSPGQAARGYGYTF
>TRBV12-3/TRBV12-4|TRBJ2-7|NA|NA
TGTGCCAGCAGTATCTCTACAGTCGCCGAGTACTTC
CASSISTVAEYF
>TRBV6-5|TRBJ1-2|NA|NA
TGTGCCAGCAGCCGGGGAGCAGCCAGGTATGGCTACACCTTC
CASSRGAARYGYTF
>TRBV2|TRBJ1-5|NA|NA
TGTGCCAGCAGTAAGACAGGTAATCAGCCCCAGCATTTT
CASSKTGNQPQHF
>TRBV3-1/TRBV3-2|TRBJ1-2|NA|NA
TGTGCCAGCAGCCAAACGAGCTTAGCTGGCTACACCTTC
CASSQTSLAGYTF
>TRBV6-1|TRBJ2-7|NA|NA
TGTGCCAGCAGTGAAAGGGCAGGGCTGTCCTACGAGCAGTACTTC
CASSERAGLSYEQYF
>TRBV5-1|TRBJ2-7|NA|NA
TGCGCCAGCAGCCCCACGGGGTACGAGCAGTACTTC
CASSPTGYEQYF
>TRBV6-6|TRBJ2-7|NA|once
TGTGCCAGCAGCCGGAGGGATTCCTACGAGCAGTACTTC
CASSRRDSYEQYF
>TRBV7-2|TRBJ2-3|TRBD2|NA
TGTGCCAGCAGCTTAGAAACTAGCGGGGTACGGGATACGCAGTATTTT
CASSLETSGVRDTQYF
>TRBV4-1|TRBJ2-1|TRBD1|NA
TGCGCCAGCAGCCAAGAGCCTACAGGGGGTTCGTACAATGAGCAGTTCTTC
CASSQEPTGGSYNEQFF
>TRBV19|TRBJ1-6|NA|NA
TGTGCCAGTAGTATAGACCGACTAAGCTCCTATAATTCACCCCTCCACTTT
CASSIDRLSSYNSPLHF
>TRBV23-1|TRBJ1-5|NA|few
TGCGCCAGCAGTCAAGCTAACCTCGGCAATCAGCCCCAGCATTTT
CASSQANLGNQPQHF